This TCR beta chain was sequenced for a study of blood T cell repertoires in COVID-19. How the authors handled the data: Reference gene primer amplification gave nucleated cell count estimates. Generated by immunoSEQ multiplex PCR, the TCRdb table keeps only in-frame clones and is missing some. V, J and clone size are taken as reported in that table, and D and trimming were inferred from the DNA itself. The sample has 150,000 to 200,000 clones, approximately 83% seen once. The germline V gene has CDR1 SEHNR and CDR2 FQNEAQ (reference sequence). The CDR3 covers 14 residues. The V and J ends lost 6 bases and 5 bases, in that order; junction bases with no gene match: 5.

This chain connects TRBV7-9 to TRBJ2-3, with 10 bases identical to TRBD2. The sequence was collected from a human donor with acute or convalescent COVID-19. The donor label of this sample is uncertain. Sequencing was performed on peripheral blood. The CDR3: CASSSRTSGDTQYF. Written as DNA, the CDR3 is TGTGCCAGCAGTAGTAGGACTAGCGGAGATACGCAGTATTTT.